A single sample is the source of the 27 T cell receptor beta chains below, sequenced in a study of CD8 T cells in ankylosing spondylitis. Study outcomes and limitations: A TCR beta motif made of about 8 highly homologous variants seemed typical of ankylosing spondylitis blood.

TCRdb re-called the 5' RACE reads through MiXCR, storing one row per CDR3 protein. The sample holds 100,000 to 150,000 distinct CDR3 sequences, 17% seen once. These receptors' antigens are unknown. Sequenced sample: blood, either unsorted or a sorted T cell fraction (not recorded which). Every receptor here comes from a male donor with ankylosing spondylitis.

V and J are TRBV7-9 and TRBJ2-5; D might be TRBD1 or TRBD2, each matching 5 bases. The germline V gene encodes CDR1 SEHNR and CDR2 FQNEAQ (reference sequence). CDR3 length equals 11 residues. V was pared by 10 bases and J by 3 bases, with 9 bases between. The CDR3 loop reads CATGTEETQYF. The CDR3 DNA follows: TGTGCCACCGGGACGGAAGAGACCCAGTACTTC.

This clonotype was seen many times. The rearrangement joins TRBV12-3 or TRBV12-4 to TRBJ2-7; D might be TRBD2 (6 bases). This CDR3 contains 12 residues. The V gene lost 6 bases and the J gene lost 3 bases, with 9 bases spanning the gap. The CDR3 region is CASSPGDYEQYF. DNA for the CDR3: TGTGCCAGCAGCCCGGGAGACTACGAGCAGTACTTC.

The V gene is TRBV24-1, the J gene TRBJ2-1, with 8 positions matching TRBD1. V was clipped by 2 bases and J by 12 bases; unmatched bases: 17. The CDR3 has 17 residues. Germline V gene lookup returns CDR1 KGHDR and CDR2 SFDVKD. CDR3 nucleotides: TGTGCCACCAGTGATTCCCATCAGGGGGCACCTGCCCTTGGGCAGTTCTTC. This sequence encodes CATSDSHQGAPALGQFF.

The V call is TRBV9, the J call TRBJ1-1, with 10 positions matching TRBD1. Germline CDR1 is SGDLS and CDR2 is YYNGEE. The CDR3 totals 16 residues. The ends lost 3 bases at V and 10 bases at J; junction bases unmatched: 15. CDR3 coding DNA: TGTGCCAGCAGCGGAGATATCCGGACAGGGGGTAATACAGCTTTCTTT. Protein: CASSGDIRTGGNTAFF.

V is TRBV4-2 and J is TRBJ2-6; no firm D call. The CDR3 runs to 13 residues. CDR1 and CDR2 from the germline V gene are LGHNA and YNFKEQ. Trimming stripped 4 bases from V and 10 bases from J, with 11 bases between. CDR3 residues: CASSPRNLNVLTF. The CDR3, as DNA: TGTGCCAGCAGCCCTCGAAATCTGAACGTCCTGACTTTC.

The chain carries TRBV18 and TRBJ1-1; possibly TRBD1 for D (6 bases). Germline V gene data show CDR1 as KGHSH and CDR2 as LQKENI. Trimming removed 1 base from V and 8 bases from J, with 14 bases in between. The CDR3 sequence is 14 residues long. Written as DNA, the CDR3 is TGTGCCAGCTCACCACAGGCAGGGGTAGGAGAAGCTTTCTTT. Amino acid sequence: CASSPQAGVGEAFF.

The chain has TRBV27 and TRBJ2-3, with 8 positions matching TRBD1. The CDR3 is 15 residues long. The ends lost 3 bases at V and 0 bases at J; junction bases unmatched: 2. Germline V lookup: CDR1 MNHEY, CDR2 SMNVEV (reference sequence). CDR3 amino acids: CASSLTGDSTDTQYF. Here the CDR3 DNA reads TGTGCCAGCAGTTTGACAGGGGATAGCACAGATACGCAGTATTTT.

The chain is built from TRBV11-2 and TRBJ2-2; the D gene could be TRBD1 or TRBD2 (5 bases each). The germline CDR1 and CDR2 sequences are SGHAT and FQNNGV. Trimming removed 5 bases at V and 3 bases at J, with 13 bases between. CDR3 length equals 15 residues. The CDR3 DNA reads TGTGCCAGCAGCGCCTGGGGACGGTACACCGGGGAGCTGTTTTTT. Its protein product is CASSAWGRYTGELFF. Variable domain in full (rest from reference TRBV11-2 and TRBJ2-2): EAGVAQSPRYKIIEKRQSVAFWCNPISGHATLYWYQQILGQGPKLLIQFQNNGVVDDSQLPKDRFSAERLKGVDSTLKIQPAKLEDSAVYLCASSAWGRYTGELFFGEGSRLTVL.

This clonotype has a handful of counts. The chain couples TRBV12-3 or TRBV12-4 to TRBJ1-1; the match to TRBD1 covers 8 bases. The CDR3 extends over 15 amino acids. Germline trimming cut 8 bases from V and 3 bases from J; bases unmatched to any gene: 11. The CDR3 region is CASGTTGDLDTEAFF. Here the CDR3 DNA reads TGTGCCAGCGGAACGACAGGGGACTTGGACACTGAAGCTTTCTTT.

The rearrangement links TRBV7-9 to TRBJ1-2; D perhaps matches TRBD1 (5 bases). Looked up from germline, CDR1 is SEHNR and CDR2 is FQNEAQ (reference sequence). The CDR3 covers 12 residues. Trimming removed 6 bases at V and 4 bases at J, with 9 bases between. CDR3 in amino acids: CASRIRGYGYTF. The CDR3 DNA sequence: TGTGCCAGCAGAATTAGGGGCTATGGCTACACCTTC.

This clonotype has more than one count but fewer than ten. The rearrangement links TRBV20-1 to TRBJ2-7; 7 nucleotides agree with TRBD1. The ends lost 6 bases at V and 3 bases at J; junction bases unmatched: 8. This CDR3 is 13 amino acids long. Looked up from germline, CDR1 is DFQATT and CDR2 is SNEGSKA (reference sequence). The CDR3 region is CSAPTGHDYEQYF. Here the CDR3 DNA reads TGCAGTGCACCGACAGGGCACGACTACGAGCAGTACTTC.

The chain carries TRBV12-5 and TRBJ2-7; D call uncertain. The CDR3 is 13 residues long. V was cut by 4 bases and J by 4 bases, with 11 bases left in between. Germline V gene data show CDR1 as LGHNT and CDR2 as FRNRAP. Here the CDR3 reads CASGSALPYEQYF. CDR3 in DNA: TGTGCTAGTGGTTCGGCCCTACCTTACGAGCAGTACTTC.

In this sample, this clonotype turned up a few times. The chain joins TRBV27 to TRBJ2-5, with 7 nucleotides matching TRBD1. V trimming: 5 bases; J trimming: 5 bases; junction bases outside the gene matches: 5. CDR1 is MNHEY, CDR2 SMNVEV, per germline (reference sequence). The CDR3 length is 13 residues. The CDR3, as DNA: TGTGCCAGCAGTGACAGGGTGGAGGAGACCCAGTACTTC. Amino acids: CASSDRVEETQYF.

CDR3 nucleotides: TGTGCCAGCAGCGTAGATGGGTGGTGGACTGAAGCTTTCTTT. As protein: CASSVDGWWTEAFF. V usage is TRBV9 and J usage is TRBJ1-1, with unresolved D. There are 14 residues in the CDR3. The germline V gene has CDR1 SGDLS and CDR2 YYNGEE. V lost 0 bases and J lost 5, with 11 bases in between.

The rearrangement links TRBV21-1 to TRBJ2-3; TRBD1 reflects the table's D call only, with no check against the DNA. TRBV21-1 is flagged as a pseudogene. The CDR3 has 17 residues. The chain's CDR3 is CASSTVERTGGPDTQYF. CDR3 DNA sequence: TGTGCCAGCAGCACCGTTGAGAGGACAGGGGGACCAGATACGCAGTATTTT.

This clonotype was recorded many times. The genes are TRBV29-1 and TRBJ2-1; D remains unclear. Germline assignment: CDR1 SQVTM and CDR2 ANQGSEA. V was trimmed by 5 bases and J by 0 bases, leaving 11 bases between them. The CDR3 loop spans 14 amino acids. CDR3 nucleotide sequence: TGCAGCGTTTGGAGTGTGGACTCCTACAATGAGCAGTTCTTC. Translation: CSVWSVDSYNEQFF.

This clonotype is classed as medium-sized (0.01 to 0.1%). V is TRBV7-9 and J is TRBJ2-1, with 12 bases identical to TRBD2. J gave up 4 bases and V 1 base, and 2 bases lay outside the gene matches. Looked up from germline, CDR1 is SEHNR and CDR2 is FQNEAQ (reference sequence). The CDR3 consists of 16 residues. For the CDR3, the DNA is TGTGCCAGCAGCTTAGGCGGGACTAGCGGGTACAATGAGCAGTTCTTC. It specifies CASSLGGTSGYNEQFF. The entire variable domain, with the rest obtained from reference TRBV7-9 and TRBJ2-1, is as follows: DTGVSQNPRHKITKRGQNVTFRCDPISEHNRLYWYRQTLGQGPEFLTYFQNEAQLEKSRLLSDRFSAERPKGSFSTLEIQRTEQGDSAMYLCASSLGGTSGYNEQFFGPGTRLTVL.

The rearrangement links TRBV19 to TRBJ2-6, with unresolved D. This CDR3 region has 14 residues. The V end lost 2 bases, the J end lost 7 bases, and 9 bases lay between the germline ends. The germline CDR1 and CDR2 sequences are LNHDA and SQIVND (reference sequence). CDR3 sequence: CASSIIDEANVLTF. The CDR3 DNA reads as TGTGCCAGTAGTATAATAGATGAAGCCAACGTCCTGACTTTC.

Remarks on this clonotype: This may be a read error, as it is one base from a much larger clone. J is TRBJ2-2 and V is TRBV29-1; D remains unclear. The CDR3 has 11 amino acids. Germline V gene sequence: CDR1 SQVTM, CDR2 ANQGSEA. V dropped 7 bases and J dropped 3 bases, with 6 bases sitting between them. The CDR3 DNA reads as TGCAGCGGGGCGTACACCGGGGAGCTGTTTTTT. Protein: CSGAYTGELFF.

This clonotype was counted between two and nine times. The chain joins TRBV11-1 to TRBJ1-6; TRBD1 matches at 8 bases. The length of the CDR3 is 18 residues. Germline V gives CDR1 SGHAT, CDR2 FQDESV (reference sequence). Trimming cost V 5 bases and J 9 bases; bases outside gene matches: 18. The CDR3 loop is CASSPPPTTGAVSSPLHF. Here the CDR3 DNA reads TGTGCCAGCAGCCCACCCCCAACGACAGGGGCCGTCAGTTCACCCCTCCACTTT. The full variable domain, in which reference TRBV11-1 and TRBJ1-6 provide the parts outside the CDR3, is EAEVAQSPRYKITEKSQAVAFWCDPISGHATLYWYRQILGQGPELLVQFQDESVVDDSQLPKDRFSAERLKGVDSTLKIQPAELGDSAMYLCASSPPPTTGAVSSPLHFGNGTRLTVT.

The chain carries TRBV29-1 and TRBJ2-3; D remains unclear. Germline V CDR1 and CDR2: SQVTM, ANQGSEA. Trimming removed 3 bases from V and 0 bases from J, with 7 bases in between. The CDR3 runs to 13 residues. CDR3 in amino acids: CSVETFSTDTQYF. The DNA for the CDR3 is TGCAGCGTTGAGACCTTCAGCACAGATACGCAGTATTTT.

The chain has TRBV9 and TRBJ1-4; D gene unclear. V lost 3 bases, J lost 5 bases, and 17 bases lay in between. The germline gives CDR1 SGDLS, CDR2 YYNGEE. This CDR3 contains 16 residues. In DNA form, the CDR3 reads TGTGCCAGCAGCGCCGACGGAGGCCAGAGAAATGAAAAACTGTTTTTT. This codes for CASSADGGQRNEKLFF.

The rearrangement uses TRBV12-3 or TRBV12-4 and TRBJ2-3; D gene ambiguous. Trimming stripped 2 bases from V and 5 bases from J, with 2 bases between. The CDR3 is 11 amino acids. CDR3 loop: CASSLQDTQYF. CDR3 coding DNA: TGTGCCAGCAGTTTACAAGATACGCAGTATTTT.

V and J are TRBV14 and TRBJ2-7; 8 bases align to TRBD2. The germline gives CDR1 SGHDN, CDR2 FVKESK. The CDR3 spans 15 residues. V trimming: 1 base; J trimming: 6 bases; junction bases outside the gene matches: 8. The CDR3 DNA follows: TGTGCCAGCAGCCAAGGGACGGGAGCGGGAGTCGAGCAGTACTTC. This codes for CASSQGTGAGVEQYF.

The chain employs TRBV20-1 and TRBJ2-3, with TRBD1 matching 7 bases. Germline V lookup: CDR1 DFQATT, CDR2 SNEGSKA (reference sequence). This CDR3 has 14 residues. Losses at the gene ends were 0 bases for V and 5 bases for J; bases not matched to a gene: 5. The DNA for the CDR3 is TGCAGTGCTAGAGATAGGGCAGGGGGAGATACGCAGTATTTT. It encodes CSARDRAGGDTQYF.

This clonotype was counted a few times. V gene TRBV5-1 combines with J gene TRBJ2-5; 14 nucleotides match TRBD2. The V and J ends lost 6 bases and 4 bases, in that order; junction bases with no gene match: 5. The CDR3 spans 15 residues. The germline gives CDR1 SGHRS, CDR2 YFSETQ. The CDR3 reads CASNSGTSGGETQYF. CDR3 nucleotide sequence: TGCGCCAGCAACTCCGGGACTAGCGGGGGAGAGACCCAGTACTTC.

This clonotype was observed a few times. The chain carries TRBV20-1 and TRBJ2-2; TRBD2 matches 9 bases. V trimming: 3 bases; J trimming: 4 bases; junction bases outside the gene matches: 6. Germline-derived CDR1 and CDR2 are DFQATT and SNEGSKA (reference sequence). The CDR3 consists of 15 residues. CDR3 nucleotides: TGCAGTGCTAGCTTAGCGGGAGTCGCCACCGGGGAGCTGTTTTTT. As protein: CSASLAGVATGELFF.